The 30 T cell receptor beta chains below were found in one sample sequenced in a study of blood T cells in healthy people across ages. A J-beta primer mix and a sample-barcoded 5' primer were used in a second PCR of about 6 to 12 cycles. TCRdb re-derived calls from the 5' RACE reads in MiXCR, one entry per CDR3 protein. The repertoire consists of about 800,000 distinct CDR3 sequences, with more than 35% occurring once and the leading ten covering 15% to 20%. The material sequenced was blood. The receptors were sampled from a man older than 75 in good health.

The CDR3 DNA reads TGTGCCAGCAGCCCCAGCGGGAGATCCCACGAGCAGTACTTC. It translates to CASSPSGRSHEQYF. The rearrangement joins TRBV25-1 to TRBJ2-7, with 8 bases matching TRBD2. Per the germline V gene, CDR1 is MGHDK and CDR2 is SYGVNS. This CDR3 spans 14 amino acids. The V gene end was trimmed by 6 bases and the J gene end by 5 bases; junction bases not matched to a gene: 9.

This clonotype was recorded once. The chain employs TRBV29-1 and TRBJ2-5; D is ambiguous. Deletions cut 2 bases from V and 4 bases from J, with 8 bases between. The CDR3 sequence is 12 residues long. From germline, CDR1 is SQVTM and CDR2 ANQGSEA. The CDR3 protein is CSVEPTAETQYF. CDR3 sequence (DNA): TGCAGCGTTGAACCTACGGCAGAGACCCAGTACTTC. Filled out from reference TRBV29-1 and TRBJ2-5, the complete variable domain reads SAVISQKPSRDICQRGTSLTIQCQVDSQVTMMFWYRQQPGQSLTLIATANQGSEATYESGFVIDKFPISRPNLTFSTLTVSNMSPEDSSIYLCSVEPTAETQYFGPGTRLLVL.

The chain uses TRBV11-2 and TRBJ1-6; no reliable D call. The CDR3 is 14 residues long. Between the trimmed V and J ends, which lost 2 bases and 9 bases, there was a span of 11 bases. Germline V CDR1 and CDR2: SGHAT, FQNNGV. Written as DNA, the CDR3 is TGTGCCAGCAGCTTAAGGCAGAAGGGTTCACCCCTCCACTTT. Protein product: CASSLRQKGSPLHF.

The sample holds one count of this clonotype. This chain joins TRBV24-1 and TRBJ2-5, with 7 bases that match TRBD1. The J call may be incorrect, as the DNA end agrees better with TRBJ2-1. CDR1 KGHDR and CDR2 SFDVKD come from the germline V gene. This CDR3 has 18 amino acids. The CDR3 here is CATSDPRSTLGQQETQFF. The CDR3 nucleotides are TGTGCCACCAGTGACCCTAGGTCAACTTTGGGACAGCAAGAGACCCAGTTCTTC.

The rearrangement joins TRBV20-1 to TRBJ1-3, with D hard to call. The CDR3 runs to 15 residues. V was shortened by 6 bases and J by 3 bases, with 18 bases between the two germline ends. Germline CDR1 DFQATT, CDR2 SNEGSKA (reference sequence). The CDR3 region has the DNA TGCAGTGCCAAACCCGAAACGCAGAATGGAAACACCATATATTTT. Protein product: CSAKPETQNGNTIYF.

The J gene is TRBJ2-1, the V gene TRBV15, with a tentative D call TRBD1 (5 bases). The CDR3 has 13 residues. Germline lookup yields CDR1 LNHNV and CDR2 YYDKDF (reference sequence). The V gene lost 0 bases and the J gene lost 10 bases, with 10 bases spanning the gap. CDR3 in amino acids: CATSRDRVLEQFF. The CDR3 coding sequence is TGTGCCACCAGCAGAGACAGGGTTTTAGAGCAGTTCTTC.

The J gene is TRBJ1-5, the V gene TRBV6-6, with a tentative D call TRBD1 (5 bases). Germline V CDR1 and CDR2: MNHNY, SVGAGI (reference sequence). The CDR3 totals 16 residues. Trimming took 0 bases from V and 1 from J, leaving 10 bases between them. This chain's CDR3 is CASSYSGAGSNQPQHF. CDR3 sequence (DNA): TGTGCCAGCAGTTACTCAGGGGCCGGAAGCAATCAGCCCCAGCATTTT.

Concerning this clonotype itself: Compared with germline, one end of the junction differs, possibly owing to a read error. The genes are TRBV5-1 and TRBJ2-1, with 11 nucleotides matching TRBD2. The CDR3 extends over 14 amino acids. Germline CDR1 is SGHRS and CDR2 is YFSETQ. CDR3 nucleotides: TGCACCAGCAGCGCGAGACTAGCGGGATCCGAGCAGTTCTTC. Protein product: CTSSARLAGSEQFF.

This rearrangement joins TRBV29-1 to TRBJ2-7; TRBD2 might be the D (6 bases). The assigned J gene may be wrong: the sequence end matches TRBJ2-5 better. Germline CDR1 is SQVTM and CDR2 is ANQGSEA. This CDR3 spans 13 amino acids. The CDR3 DNA reads TGCAGCGTTGTGGAGGGAGCGGGCGAGACCCAGTACTTC. This translates into CSVVEGAGETQYF.

This clonotype was found once. The chain is built from TRBV27 and TRBJ2-7; TRBD2 matches 9 bases. The CDR3 sequence is 16 residues long. Germline V gives CDR1 MNHEY, CDR2 SMNVEV (reference sequence). Unmatched junction bases numbered 11, after V lost 1 base and J lost 7 bases. The CDR3 here is CASSLYQREAGNEQYF. The CDR3, as DNA: TGTGCCAGCAGTTTATACCAGCGGGAGGCCGGGAATGAGCAGTACTTC.

The J gene is TRBJ2-5, the V gene TRBV4-2, with D uncertain. This CDR3 is built from 13 residues. V lost 3 bases and J 11 bases, leaving 16 bases between the germline ends. CDR1 is LGHNA and CDR2 is YNFKEQ in the germline V gene. CDR3 loop: CASSQLRLNEQYF. The CDR3 nucleotides read TGTGCCAGCAGCCAGCTCAGGCTCAATGAGCAGTACTTC.

This clonotype showed up many times. The chain combines TRBV15 with TRBJ2-7; D may correspond to TRBD1 or TRBD2 (6 bases each). Trimming removed 4 bases at V and 0 bases at J, with 10 bases between. The CDR3 extends over 14 amino acids. Germline CDR1 reads LNHNV; CDR2 reads YYDKDF (reference sequence). The CDR3 region has the DNA TGTGCCACCAGCACGGAGGGGGTCTCCTACGAGCAGTACTTC. Amino acids: CATSTEGVSYEQYF.

V is TRBV29-1 and J is TRBJ2-1; possibly TRBD2 for D (7 bases). This CDR3 region has 16 residues. V was trimmed by 0 bases and J by 7 bases, leaving 19 bases between them. Germline V gene sequence: CDR1 SQVTM, CDR2 ANQGSEA. Written as DNA, the CDR3 is TGCAGCGTTGAAGATGGGGGGGCGGGAAGAGTGAATGAGCAGTTCTTC. Encoded protein: CSVEDGGAGRVNEQFF.

The chain recombines TRBV27 with TRBJ2-4; the match to TRBD2 covers 8 bases. The CDR3 is 12 residues long. V lost 4 bases, J lost 7 bases, and 0 bases stayed unmatched. The germline gives CDR1 MNHEY, CDR2 SMNVEV (reference sequence). The CDR3 loop is CASSSGGNIQYF. CDR3 DNA sequence: TGTGCCAGCAGTTCGGGGGGGAACATTCAGTACTTC.

This clonotype showed up just once. A junction boundary mismatches the germline segment, possibly from a read error. The genes are TRBV6-2 or TRBV6-3 and TRBJ1-2; D might be TRBD1 (5 bases). Germline V lookup: CDR1 MNHEY, CDR2 SVGEGT. The CDR3 runs to 13 residues. This chain's CDR3 is CASSYGDAGGCTF. The CDR3 DNA is TGTGCCAGCAGTTACGGGGACGCGGGTGGCTGCACCTTC.

The CDR3 reads CSARDGGHGSYEQYF. As DNA, the CDR3 is TGCAGTGCTAGAGATGGCGGACACGGCTCCTACGAGCAGTACTTC. The chain recombines TRBV20-1 with TRBJ2-7; TRBD1 is a possible D gene (5 bases). Germline loops: CDR1 DFQATT, CDR2 SNEGSKA (reference sequence). Trimming shortened V by 0 bases and J by 0 bases, and 12 bases separated the two germline ends. The CDR3 is made up of 15 amino acids.

The V gene is TRBV9, the J gene TRBJ2-3; the D gene is possibly TRBD1 (5 bases). V was pared by 3 bases and J by 0 bases, with 20 bases between. The CDR3 totals 18 residues. CDR1 and CDR2 (germline): SGDLS, YYNGEE. This CDR3 reads CASSGQGRMPSSTDTQYF. In nucleotides, the CDR3 is TGTGCCAGCAGCGGGCAGGGTCGTATGCCTTCTAGCACAGATACGCAGTATTTT. Together with reference TRBV9 and TRBJ2-3, the CDR3 gives the full variable domain: DSGVTQTPKHLITATGQRVTLRCSPRSGDLSVYWYQQSLDQGLQFLIQYYNGEERAKGNILERFSAQQFPDLHSELNLSSLELGDSALYFCASSGQGRMPSSTDTQYFGPGTRLTVL.

The V gene is TRBV9, the J gene TRBJ2-3; D not resolved. V lost 7 bases, J lost 6 bases, and 12 bases lay in between. The CDR3 contains 12 residues. The germline V gene encodes CDR1 SGDLS and CDR2 YYNGEE. The CDR3 DNA sequence: TGTGCCAGCGGGGTAAGCGCCGATACGCAGTATTTT. It translates to CASGVSADTQYF.

The chain employs TRBV27 and TRBJ2-7; D perhaps matches TRBD1 (5 bases). Germline-derived CDR1 and CDR2 are MNHEY and SMNVEV (reference sequence). The CDR3 is 13 amino acids. Trimming took off 5 bases at V and 3 bases at J, with 11 bases between the two ends. The CDR3 reads CASSVVRGYEQYF. The CDR3 region has the DNA TGTGCCAGCAGTGTAGTAAGGGGCTACGAGCAGTACTTC.

This chain connects TRBV7-3 to TRBJ2-5, with 8 nucleotides matching TRBD1. Germline-derived CDR1 and CDR2 are SGHTA and FQGTGA. V gave up 5 bases and J gave up 5 bases; unmatched junction bases: 7. The CDR3 runs to 14 residues. The CDR3 loop is CASSPQGAEETQYF. In nucleotides, the CDR3 is TGTGCCAGCAGCCCCCAGGGGGCGGAGGAGACCCAGTACTTC.

The chain carries TRBV13 and TRBJ2-1, with D possibly being TRBD2 (6 bases). The V and J ends lost 5 bases and 3 bases respectively, with 8 bases between them. The length of the CDR3 is 13 residues. Germline CDR1 is PRHDT and CDR2 is FYEKMQ (reference sequence). CDR3 sequence: CASSQRVYNEQFF. The CDR3 DNA reads TGTGCCAGCAGCCAGCGGGTCTACAATGAGCAGTTCTTC.

The V gene is TRBV12-3 or TRBV12-4, the J gene TRBJ2-1; 12 bases map to TRBD1. The CDR3 extends over 18 amino acids. Losses at the gene ends were 4 bases for V and 5 bases for J; bases not matched to a gene: 12. The CDR3 loop reads CASSSLRRDRGRNNEQFF. The CDR3 DNA reads TGTGCCAGCAGTTCTTTAAGGCGGGACAGGGGGCGCAACAATGAGCAGTTCTTC.

This chain connects TRBV20-1 to TRBJ2-1, with 16 nucleotides matching TRBD2. Per the germline V gene, CDR1 is DFQATT and CDR2 is SNEGSKA (reference sequence). CDR3 length: 16 amino acids. V shed 2 bases, J shed 10 bases, and the junction held 8 bases outside the gene matches. DNA of the CDR3: TGCAGTGCTAGATTGATGGGACTAGCGGGAGGGCCAGAGCAGTTCTTC. Its protein product is CSARLMGLAGGPEQFF.

The chain has TRBV5-1 and TRBJ1-2; tentative D call: TRBD1 (5 bases). Per germline, CDR1 SGHRS and CDR2 YFSETQ. V was pared by 4 bases and J by 8 bases, with 12 bases between. CDR3 size: 12 residues. CDR3 sequence: CASSPLGEGYTF. The CDR3 bases are TGCGCCAGCAGCCCCCTGGGGGAAGGCTACACCTTC.

This clonotype was seen a few times. The chain joins TRBV20-1 to TRBJ2-7; 8 nucleotides agree with TRBD1. Germline values: CDR1 DFQATT, CDR2 SNEGSKA (reference sequence). Losses at the gene ends were 3 bases for V and 0 bases for J; bases not matched to a gene: 4. The CDR3 has 14 residues. CDR3 protein: CSASSDRDSYEQYF. The CDR3 coding sequence is TGCAGTGCTAGCTCGGACAGGGACTCCTACGAGCAGTACTTC.

CDR3 nucleotides: TGCAGCGTTGATGGGACTAGCGGGGCCCACATAGATACGCAGTATTTT. Amino acid sequence: CSVDGTSGAHIDTQYF. V gene TRBV29-1 combines with J gene TRBJ2-3; 13 bases map to TRBD2. Germline loops: CDR1 SQVTM, CDR2 ANQGSEA. After removal of 3 bases from V and 5 bases from J, the junction contained 8 bases not matched to a gene. The CDR3 runs 16 residues.

This clonotype has a handful of counts. The gene calls are TRBV19 and TRBJ2-1; D is perhaps TRBD2 (5 bases). The V end was cut by 5 bases, the J end by 5 bases, with 16 bases between. Per germline, CDR1 LNHDA and CDR2 SQIVND (reference sequence). This CDR3 has 15 amino acids. CDR3 region: CASSFFALGHNEQFF. The CDR3 DNA follows: TGTGCCAGTAGTTTCTTCGCACTAGGACACAATGAGCAGTTCTTC. The whole variable domain, filled in from reference TRBV19 and TRBJ2-1, reads DGGITQSPKYLFRKEGQNVTLSCEQNLNHDAMYWYRQDPGQGLRLIYYSQIVNDFQKGDIAEGYSVSREKKESFPLTVTSAQKNPTAFYLCASSFFALGHNEQFFGPGTRLTVL.

The chain has TRBV12-3 or TRBV12-4 and TRBJ2-7; TRBD1 matches 10 bases. The length of the CDR3 is 14 residues. The junction had 12 bases not matched to a gene; V was cut back by 8 bases and J by 8 bases. CDR3 nucleotides: TGTGCCAGCCTCCCCGGACAGGGGGGTTATCAGCAGTACTTC. Protein product: CASLPGQGGYQQYF.

This clonotype came up many times. The chain couples TRBV6-2 or TRBV6-3 to TRBJ2-5; 10 nucleotides agree with TRBD1. The CDR3 has 14 residues. The V gene end was trimmed by 6 bases and the J gene end by 5 bases; junction bases not matched to a gene: 6. Germline V gives CDR1 MNHEY, CDR2 SVGEGT. This CDR3 is CASRRQGAGETQYF. The CDR3 DNA is TGTGCCAGCAGACGACAGGGGGCTGGCGAGACCCAGTACTTC.

This clonotype was detected a few times. The genes are TRBV4-3 and TRBJ2-7; TRBD2 matches at 10 bases. V trimming: 0 bases; J trimming: 3 bases; junction bases outside the gene matches: 8. The CDR3 is made up of 17 amino acids. Germline V gene lookup returns CDR1 LGHNA and CDR2 YSLEER. In nucleotides, the CDR3 is TGCGCCAGCAGCCAAGAAACTGCGGCTAGCGGGAGCTACGAGCAGTACTTC. Amino acid sequence: CASSQETAASGSYEQYF.